This T cell receptor (beta chain) derives from a study of T cells in tumors after PD-1 blockade. The overall study: A subset received ongoing vismodegib 150 mg daily alongside anti-PD-1 therapy.

V trimming: 6 bases; J trimming: 8 bases; junction bases outside the gene matches: 15. The CDR3 spans 17 residues. From germline, CDR1 is WSHSY and CDR2 SAAADI. Site-matched primary tumor biopsies were taken before and after PD-1 blockade. Here immunoSEQ multiplex PCR was the method, and the copy in TCRdb shows in-frame clones only, minus some. The table includes 10,000 to 15,000 clones, roughly three fifths detected once. Within the sample, this clone is large. The chain has TRBV10-2 and TRBJ2-3; 12 positions match TRBD2. The TCR sequence derives from a human donor with cutaneous squamous cell carcinoma. The source was tumor tissue, collected before anti-PD-1 treatment. The CDR3 DNA reads TGCGCCAGCAGGAGGATACTAGCGGGGGGTCCCGAGGGTACGCAGTATTTT. Translation gives CASRRILAGGPEGTQYF.